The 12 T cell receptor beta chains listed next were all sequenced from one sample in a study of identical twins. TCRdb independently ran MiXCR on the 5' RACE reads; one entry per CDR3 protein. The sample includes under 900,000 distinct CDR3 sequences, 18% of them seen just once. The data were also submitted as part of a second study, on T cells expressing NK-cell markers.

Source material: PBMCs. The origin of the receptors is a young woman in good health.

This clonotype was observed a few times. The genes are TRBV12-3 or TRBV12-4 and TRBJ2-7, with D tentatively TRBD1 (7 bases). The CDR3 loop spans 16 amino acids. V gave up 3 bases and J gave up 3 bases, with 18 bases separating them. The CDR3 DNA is TGTGCCAGCAGTTTTAGCGGACAGGTTAGCGGCTACGAGCAGTACTTC. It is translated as CASSFSGQVSGYEQYF.

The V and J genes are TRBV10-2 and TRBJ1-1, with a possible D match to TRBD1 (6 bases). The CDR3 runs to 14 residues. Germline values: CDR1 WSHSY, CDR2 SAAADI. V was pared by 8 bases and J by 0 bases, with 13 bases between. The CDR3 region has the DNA TGCGCCAGCTGGACAGAGACCCTGAACACTGAAGCTTTCTTT. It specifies CASWTETLNTEAFF.

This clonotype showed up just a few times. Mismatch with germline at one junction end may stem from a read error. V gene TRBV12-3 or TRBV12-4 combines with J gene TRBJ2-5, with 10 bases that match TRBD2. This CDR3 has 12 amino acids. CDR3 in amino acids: CASSLASGGPDF. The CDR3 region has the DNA TGTGCCAGCAGTTTAGCTAGCGGGGGGCCTGACTTC.

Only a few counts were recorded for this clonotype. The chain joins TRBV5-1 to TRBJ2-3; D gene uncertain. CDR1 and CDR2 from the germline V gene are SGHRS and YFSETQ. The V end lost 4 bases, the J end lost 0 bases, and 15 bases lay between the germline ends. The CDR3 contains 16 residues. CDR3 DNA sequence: TGCGCCAGCAGCCTAGGTTCCGGCCCTAGCACAGATACGCAGTATTTT. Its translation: CASSLGSGPSTDTQYF.

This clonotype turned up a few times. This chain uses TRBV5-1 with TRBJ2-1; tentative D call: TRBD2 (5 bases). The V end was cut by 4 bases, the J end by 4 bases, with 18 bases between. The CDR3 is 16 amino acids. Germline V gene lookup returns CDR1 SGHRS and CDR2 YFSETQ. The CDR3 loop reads CASSPGRAGSYNEQFF. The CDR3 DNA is TGCGCCAGCAGCCCCGGGCGTGCGGGTTCATACAATGAGCAGTTCTTC.

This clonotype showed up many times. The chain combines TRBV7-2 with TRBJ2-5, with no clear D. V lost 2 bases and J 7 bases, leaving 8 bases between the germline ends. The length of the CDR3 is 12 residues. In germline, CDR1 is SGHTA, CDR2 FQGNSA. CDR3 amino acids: CASSLSGGTQYF. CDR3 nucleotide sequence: TGTGCCAGCAGCTTAAGTGGCGGGACCCAGTACTTC.

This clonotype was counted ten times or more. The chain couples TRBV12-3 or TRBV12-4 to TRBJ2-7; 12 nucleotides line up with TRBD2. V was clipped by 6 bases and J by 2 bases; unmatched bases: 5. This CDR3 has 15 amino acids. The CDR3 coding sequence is TGTGCCAGCAGCCGAAGGACTAGCGGGACCTACGAGCAGTACTTC. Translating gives CASSRRTSGTYEQYF.

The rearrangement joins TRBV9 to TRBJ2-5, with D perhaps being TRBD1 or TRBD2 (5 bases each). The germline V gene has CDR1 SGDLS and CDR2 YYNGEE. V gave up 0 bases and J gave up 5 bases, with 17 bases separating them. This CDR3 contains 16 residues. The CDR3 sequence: CASSVVGTGRVETQYF. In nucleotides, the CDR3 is TGTGCCAGCAGCGTAGTTGGGACGGGACGGGTGGAGACCCAGTACTTC.

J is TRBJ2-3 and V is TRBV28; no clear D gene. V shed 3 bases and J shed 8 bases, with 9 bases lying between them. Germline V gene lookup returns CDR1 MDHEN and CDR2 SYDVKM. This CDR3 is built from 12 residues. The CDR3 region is CASSLPVGTQYF. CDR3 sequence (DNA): TGTGCCAGCAGTTTGCCCGTGGGTACGCAGTATTTT.

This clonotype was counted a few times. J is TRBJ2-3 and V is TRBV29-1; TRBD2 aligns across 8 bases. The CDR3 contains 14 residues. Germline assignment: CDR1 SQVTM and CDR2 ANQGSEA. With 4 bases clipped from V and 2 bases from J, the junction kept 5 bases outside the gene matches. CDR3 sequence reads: CSVGIAGPTDTQYF. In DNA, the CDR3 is TGCAGCGTTGGAATAGCGGGACCCACAGATACGCAGTATTTT.

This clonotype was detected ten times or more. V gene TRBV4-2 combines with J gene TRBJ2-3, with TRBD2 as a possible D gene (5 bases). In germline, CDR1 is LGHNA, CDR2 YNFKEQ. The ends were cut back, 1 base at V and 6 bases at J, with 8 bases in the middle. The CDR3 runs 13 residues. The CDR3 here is CASSQGLADTQYF. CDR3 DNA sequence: TGTGCCAGCAGCCAAGGGTTAGCGGATACGCAGTATTTT.

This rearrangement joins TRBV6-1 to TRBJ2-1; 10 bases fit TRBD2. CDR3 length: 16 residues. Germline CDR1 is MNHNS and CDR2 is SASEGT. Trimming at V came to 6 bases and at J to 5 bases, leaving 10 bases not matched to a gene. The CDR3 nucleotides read TGTGCCAGCAGCCCCTCCCCAGCGGGGGGGAACAATGAGCAGTTCTTC. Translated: CASSPSPAGGNNEQFF.